Reported below is one TCR beta chain. These data come from a study of T cells in narcolepsy. Deletions cut 0 bases from V and 0 bases from J, with 3 bases between. This CDR3 spans 13 amino acids. In germline, CDR1 is SGHNT, CDR2 YYREEE (reference sequence). The data were produced by immunoSEQ multiplex PCR, yet TCRdb's version contains in-frame clones alone and is incomplete. The sample has 31,000 or so clones, roughly 90% seen once. The sequence was obtained from a human donor with narcolepsy. This chain connects TRBV5-4 to TRBJ1-1; D gene ambiguous. The specimen was CD45RA- memory CD4+ T cells from PBMCs. The CDR3 spells CASSLAVNTEAFF. The CDR3, as DNA: TGTGCCAGCAGCTTGGCCGTGAACACTGAAGCTTTCTTT.